This T cell receptor beta chain was documented in a study of cytomegalovirus exposure and HLA in healthy donors. This CDR3 is 15 amino acids long. The germline V gene has CDR1 MRHNA and CDR2 SNTAGT. Trimming at V came to 6 bases and at J to 4 bases, leaving 6 bases not matched to a gene. Both 60 Vbeta primers and 13 Jbeta primers went into the PCR. Assay used: immunoSEQ multiplex PCR; TCRdb lists only in-frame clones, some missing. Of 150,000 to 200,000 clones in the sample, about 80% were seen once. Sequencing used PBMCs. The chain has TRBV6-4 and TRBJ1-1, with TRBD1 matching 12 bases. This sequence originates from a man in his fifties in good health and CMV-seropositive. CDR3 residues: CASRGQGARGTEAFF. CDR3 nucleotide sequence: TGTGCCAGCAGGGGACAGGGGGCGCGTGGCACTGAAGCTTTCTTT.